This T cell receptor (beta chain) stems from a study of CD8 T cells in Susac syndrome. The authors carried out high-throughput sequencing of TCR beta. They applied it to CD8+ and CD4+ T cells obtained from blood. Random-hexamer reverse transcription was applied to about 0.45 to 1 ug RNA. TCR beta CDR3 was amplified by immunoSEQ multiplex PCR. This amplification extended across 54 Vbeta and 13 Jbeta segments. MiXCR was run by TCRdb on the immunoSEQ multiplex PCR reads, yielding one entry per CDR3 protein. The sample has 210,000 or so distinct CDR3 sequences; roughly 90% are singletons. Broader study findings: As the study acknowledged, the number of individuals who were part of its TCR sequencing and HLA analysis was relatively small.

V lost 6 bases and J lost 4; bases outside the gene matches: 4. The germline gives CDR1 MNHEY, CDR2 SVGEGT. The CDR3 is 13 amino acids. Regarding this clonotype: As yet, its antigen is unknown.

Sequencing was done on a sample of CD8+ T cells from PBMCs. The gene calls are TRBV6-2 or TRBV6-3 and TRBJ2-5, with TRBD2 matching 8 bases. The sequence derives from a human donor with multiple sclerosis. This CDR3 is CASRGAGAETQYF. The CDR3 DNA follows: TGTGCCAGCAGAGGAGCGGGAGCAGAGACCCAGTACTTC.